These 9 T cell receptor beta chains originate from one sample sequenced in a study of T-cell memory formation after mild COVID-19. Using its own MiXCR run on the 5' RACE reads, TCRdb lists one record per CDR3 protein. Of approximately 250,000 distinct CDR3 sequences in the sample, over 15% were seen once. The sample taken for sequencing was PBMCs or a T cell subset sorted from them (not recorded which). These receptors all come from a man aged 18 to 35 who had mild COVID-19 (a few samples of this study predate the infection). Cell type and time point are not known.

This clonotype was found a few times. J is TRBJ1-2 and V is TRBV12-3 or TRBV12-4, with D possibly being TRBD1 (5 bases). CDR3 length: 14 amino acids. V gave up 4 bases and J gave up 2 bases, with 11 bases separating them. The CDR3 loop is CASSSGSRNYGYTF. DNA of the CDR3: TGTGCCAGCAGTTCAGGGAGCAGAAACTATGGCTACACCTTC.

This chain connects TRBV3-1 to TRBJ2-2; the D is unclear. With 4 bases removed from V and 3 bases from J, the gap between germline ends came to 9 bases. CDR1 is LGHDT, CDR2 YNNKEL, per germline (reference sequence). The CDR3 loop spans 14 amino acids. The CDR3 coding sequence is TGTGCCAGCAGCCCAAGGACCGACACCGGGGAGCTGTTTTTT. Translating gives CASSPRTDTGELFF.

This chain connects TRBV20-1 to TRBJ2-5; 14 bases are shared with TRBD2. Germline V gene data show CDR1 as DFQATT and CDR2 as SNEGSKA (reference sequence). V lost 5 bases and J lost 3; bases outside the gene matches: 8. CDR3 length equals 16 residues. CDR3 residues: CSAATTSGGGKETQYF. Written as DNA, the CDR3 is TGCAGTGCTGCTACGACTAGCGGGGGGGGGAAAGAGACCCAGTACTTC.

This clonotype has only a few counts. The V call is TRBV7-6, the J call TRBJ2-1, with 12 bases lining up with TRBD2. Per the germline V gene, CDR1 is SGHVS and CDR2 is FNYEAQ. The trim removed 8 bases at V and 6 bases at J, leaving 5 bases unmatched. The CDR3 totals 14 residues. CDR3 coding DNA: TGTGCCAGCCGCCCTAGCGGGGGGGCCAATGAGCAGTTCTTC. Protein sequence: CASRPSGGANEQFF.

This clonotype has a handful of counts. The CDR3: CASSQWGGEPGEGQYF. In DNA, the CDR3 is TGTGCCAGCAGCCAATGGGGAGGGGAGCCGGGGGAGGGGCAGTATTTT. The chain couples TRBV3-1 to TRBJ2-3; 7 bases map to TRBD2. The CDR3 covers 16 residues. V lost 2 bases, J lost 11 bases, and 16 bases stayed unmatched. Looked up from germline, CDR1 is LGHDT and CDR2 is YNNKEL (reference sequence).

This clonotype was found many times. The chain couples TRBV18 to TRBJ1-1; no firm D call. The V end lost 2 bases, the J end lost 1 base, and 5 bases lay between the germline ends. The CDR3 runs 13 residues. Germline V lookup: CDR1 KGHSH, CDR2 LQKENI. CDR3 DNA sequence: TGTGCCAGCTCACCAACCGGGAACACTGAAGCTTTCTTT. This codes for CASSPTGNTEAFF.

CDR3 in DNA: TGTGCCAGCAGCTTAACTAGCGGGGGGGCAATAGGTATCTACAATGAGCAGTTCTTC. Translation gives CASSLTSGGAIGIYNEQFF. The gene calls are TRBV7-6 and TRBJ2-1, with 13 positions matching TRBD2. The CDR3 extends over 19 amino acids. The trim removed 2 bases at V and 3 bases at J, leaving 10 bases unmatched. CDR1 is SGHVS and CDR2 is FNYEAQ in the germline V gene.

This clonotype has more than one count but fewer than ten. The CDR3 region is CASSLYGPTTDTQYF. The CDR3 DNA follows: TGTGCCAGCAGCCTTTACGGACCCACGACAGATACGCAGTATTTT. The rearrangement links TRBV9 to TRBJ2-3; D is undetermined. Trimming removed 4 bases at V and 3 bases at J, with 15 bases between. Germline V gene lookup returns CDR1 SGDLS and CDR2 YYNGEE. This CDR3 contains 15 residues.

The rearrangement links TRBV5-7 to TRBJ1-5, with D possibly being TRBD1 (5 bases). Being an ORF, TRBV5-7 has a function that is uncertain. V shed 3 bases and J shed 6 bases, with 13 bases lying between them. The CDR3 has 14 residues. For the CDR3, the DNA is TGTGCCAGCAGCTCCGGGACCCCGGGTCAGCCCCAGCATTTT. Protein sequence: CASSSGTPGQPQHF.